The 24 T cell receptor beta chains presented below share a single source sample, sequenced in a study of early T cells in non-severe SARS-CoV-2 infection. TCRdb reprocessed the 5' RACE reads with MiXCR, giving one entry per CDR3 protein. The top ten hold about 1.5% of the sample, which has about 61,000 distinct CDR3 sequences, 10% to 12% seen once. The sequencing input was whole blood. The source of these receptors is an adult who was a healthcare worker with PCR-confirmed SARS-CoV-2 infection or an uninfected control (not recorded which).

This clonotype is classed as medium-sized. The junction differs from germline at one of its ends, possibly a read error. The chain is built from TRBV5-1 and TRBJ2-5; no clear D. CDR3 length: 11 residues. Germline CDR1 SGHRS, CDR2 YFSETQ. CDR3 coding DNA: TGTGCCAGCAGCTTAGAGGAGACCCAGTACTTC. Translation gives CASSLEETQYF.

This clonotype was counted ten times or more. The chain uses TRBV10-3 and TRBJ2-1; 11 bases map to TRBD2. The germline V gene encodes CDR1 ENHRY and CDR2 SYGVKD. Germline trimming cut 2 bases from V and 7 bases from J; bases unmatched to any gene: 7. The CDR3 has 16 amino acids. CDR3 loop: CAISEPAGTSGNEQFF. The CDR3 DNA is TGTGCCATCAGTGAGCCAGCCGGGACTAGCGGTAATGAGCAGTTCTTC.

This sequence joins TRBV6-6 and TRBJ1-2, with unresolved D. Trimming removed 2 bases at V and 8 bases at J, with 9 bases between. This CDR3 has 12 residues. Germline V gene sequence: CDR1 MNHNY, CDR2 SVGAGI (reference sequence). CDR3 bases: TGTGCCAGCAGTTACGGCTCGGTCGGCTACACCTTC. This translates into CASSYGSVGYTF.

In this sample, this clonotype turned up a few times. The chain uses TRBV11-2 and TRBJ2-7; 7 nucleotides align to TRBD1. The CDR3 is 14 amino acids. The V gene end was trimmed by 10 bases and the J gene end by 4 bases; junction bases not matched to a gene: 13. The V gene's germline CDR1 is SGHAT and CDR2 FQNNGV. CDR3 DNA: TGTGCCACCGGCCCGGTCAGGGGGTTGTACGAGCAGTACTTC. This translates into CATGPVRGLYEQYF. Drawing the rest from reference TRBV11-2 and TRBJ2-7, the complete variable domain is EAGVAQSPRYKIIEKRQSVAFWCNPISGHATLYWYQQILGQGPKLLIQFQNNGVVDDSQLPKDRFSAERLKGVDSTLKIQPAKLEDSAVYLCATGPVRGLYEQYFGPGTRLTVT.

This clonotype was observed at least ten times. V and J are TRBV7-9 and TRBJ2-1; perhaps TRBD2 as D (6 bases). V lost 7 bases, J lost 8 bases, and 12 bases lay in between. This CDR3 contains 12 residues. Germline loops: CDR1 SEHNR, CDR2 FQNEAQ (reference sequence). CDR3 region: CASTGVRDEQFF. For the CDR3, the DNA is TGTGCCAGCACGGGGGTTCGAGATGAGCAGTTCTTC.

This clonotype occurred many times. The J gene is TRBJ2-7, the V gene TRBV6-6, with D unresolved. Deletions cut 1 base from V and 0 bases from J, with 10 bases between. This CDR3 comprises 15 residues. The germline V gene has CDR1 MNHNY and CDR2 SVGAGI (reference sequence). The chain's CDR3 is CASSYFQLSSYEQYF. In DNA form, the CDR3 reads TGTGCCAGCAGTTACTTCCAGCTGAGCTCCTACGAGCAGTACTTC.

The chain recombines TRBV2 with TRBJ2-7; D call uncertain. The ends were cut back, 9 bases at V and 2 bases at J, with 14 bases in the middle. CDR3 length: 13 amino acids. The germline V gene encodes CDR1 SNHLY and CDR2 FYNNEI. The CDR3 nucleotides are TGTGCCAGTCGCGGCACCTTTACCTACGAGCAGTACTTC. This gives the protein CASRGTFTYEQYF.

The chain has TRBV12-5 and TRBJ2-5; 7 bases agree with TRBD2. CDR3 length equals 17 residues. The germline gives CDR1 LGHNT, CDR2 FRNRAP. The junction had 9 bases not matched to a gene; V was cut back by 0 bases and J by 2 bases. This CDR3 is CASGLVAAVGGQETQYF. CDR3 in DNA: TGTGCTAGTGGTTTGGTAGCCGCAGTCGGGGGGCAAGAGACCCAGTACTTC.

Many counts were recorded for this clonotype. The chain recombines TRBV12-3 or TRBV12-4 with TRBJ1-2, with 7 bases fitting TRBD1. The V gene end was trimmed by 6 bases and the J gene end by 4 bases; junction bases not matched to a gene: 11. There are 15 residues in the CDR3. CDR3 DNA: TGTGCCAGCAGCCAAACGCGGACAGGTCCCTATGGCTACACCTTC. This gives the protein CASSQTRTGPYGYTF.

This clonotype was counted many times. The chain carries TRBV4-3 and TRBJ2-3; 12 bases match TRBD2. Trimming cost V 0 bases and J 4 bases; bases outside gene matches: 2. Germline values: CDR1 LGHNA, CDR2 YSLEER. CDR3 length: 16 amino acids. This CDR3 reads CASSQEPSGGADTQYF. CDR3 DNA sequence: TGCGCCAGCAGCCAAGAGCCTAGCGGGGGGGCAGATACGCAGTATTTT.

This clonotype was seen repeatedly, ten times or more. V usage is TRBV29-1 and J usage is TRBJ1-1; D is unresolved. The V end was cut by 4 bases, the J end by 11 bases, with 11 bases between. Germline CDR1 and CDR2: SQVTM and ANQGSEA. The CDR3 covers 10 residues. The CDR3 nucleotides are TGCAGCGTTGGGCCTCCTAGGGCTTTCTTT. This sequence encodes CSVGPPRAFF.

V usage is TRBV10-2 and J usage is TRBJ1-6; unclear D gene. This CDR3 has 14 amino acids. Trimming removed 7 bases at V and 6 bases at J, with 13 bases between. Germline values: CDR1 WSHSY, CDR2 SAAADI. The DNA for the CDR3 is TGCGCCAGCATGCTGGACCGGAGTAATTCACCCCTCCACTTT. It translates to CASMLDRSNSPLHF.

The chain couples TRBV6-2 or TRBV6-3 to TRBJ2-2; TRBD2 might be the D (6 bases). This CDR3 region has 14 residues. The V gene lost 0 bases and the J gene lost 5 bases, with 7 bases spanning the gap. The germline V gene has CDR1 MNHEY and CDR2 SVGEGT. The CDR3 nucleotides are TGTGCCAGCAGTTACTCCAGCGGGACCGGGGAGCTGTTTTTT. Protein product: CASSYSSGTGELFF.

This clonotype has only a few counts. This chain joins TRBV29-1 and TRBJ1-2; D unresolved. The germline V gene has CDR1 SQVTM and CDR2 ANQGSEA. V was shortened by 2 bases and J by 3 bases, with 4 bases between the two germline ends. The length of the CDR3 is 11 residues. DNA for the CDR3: TGCAGCGTTGAACGGGACTATGGCTACACCTTC. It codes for CSVERDYGYTF. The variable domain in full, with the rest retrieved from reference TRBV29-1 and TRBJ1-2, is SAVISQKPSRDICQRGTSLTIQCQVDSQVTMMFWYRQQPGQSLTLIATANQGSEATYESGFVIDKFPISRPNLTFSTLTVSNMSPEDSSIYLCSVERDYGYTFGSGTRLTVV.

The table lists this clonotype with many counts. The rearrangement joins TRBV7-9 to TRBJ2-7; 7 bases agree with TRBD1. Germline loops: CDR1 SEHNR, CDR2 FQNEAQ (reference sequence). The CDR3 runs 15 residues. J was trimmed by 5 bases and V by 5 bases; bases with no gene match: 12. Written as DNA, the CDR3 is TGTGCCAGCAGCGACTACCGAGACAGGGCCCACGAGCAGTACTTC. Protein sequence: CASSDYRDRAHEQYF.

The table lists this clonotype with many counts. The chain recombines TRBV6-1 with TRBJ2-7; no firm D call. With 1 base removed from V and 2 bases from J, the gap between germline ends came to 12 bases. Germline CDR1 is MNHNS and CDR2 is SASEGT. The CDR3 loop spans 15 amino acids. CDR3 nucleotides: TGTGCCAGCAGTGAAGAGCCCCACGTCCCCTACGAGCAGTACTTC. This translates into CASSEEPHVPYEQYF.

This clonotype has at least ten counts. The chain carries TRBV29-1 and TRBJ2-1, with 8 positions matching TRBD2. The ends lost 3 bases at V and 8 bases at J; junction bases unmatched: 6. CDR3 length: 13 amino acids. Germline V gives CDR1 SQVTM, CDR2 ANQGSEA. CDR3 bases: TGCAGCGTTGATCTAGGACTAGCCTATGAGCAGTTCTTC. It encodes CSVDLGLAYEQFF.

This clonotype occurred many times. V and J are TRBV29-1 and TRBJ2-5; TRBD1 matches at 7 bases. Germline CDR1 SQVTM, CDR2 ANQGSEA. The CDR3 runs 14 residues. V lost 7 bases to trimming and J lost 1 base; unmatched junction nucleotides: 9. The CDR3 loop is CSAMVGGPQETQYF. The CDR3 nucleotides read TGCAGCGCTATGGTAGGGGGCCCCCAAGAGACCCAGTACTTC.

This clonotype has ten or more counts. CDR3 in amino acids: CASSPLGSRGEAFF. Written as DNA, the CDR3 is TGTGCCAGCAGCCCTCTGGGGTCTCGGGGTGAAGCTTTCTTT. The genes are TRBV9 and TRBJ1-1; D ambiguous. This CDR3 contains 14 residues. Looked up from germline, CDR1 is SGDLS and CDR2 is YYNGEE. V lost 4 bases and J lost 7, with 17 bases in between.

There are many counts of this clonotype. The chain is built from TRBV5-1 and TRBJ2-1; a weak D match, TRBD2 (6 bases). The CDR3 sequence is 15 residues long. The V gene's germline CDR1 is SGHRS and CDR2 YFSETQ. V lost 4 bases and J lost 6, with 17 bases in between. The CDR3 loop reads CASSRESGVSNEQFF. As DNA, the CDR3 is TGCGCCAGCAGCCGGGAGTCCGGGGTGTCCAATGAGCAGTTCTTC.

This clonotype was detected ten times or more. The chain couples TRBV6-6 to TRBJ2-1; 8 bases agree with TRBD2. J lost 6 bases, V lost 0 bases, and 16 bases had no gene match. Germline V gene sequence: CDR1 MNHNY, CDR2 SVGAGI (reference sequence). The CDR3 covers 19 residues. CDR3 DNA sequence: TGTGCCAGCAGTTACTCCCAAACCTCAGCGGGGGCCCTACTCAATGAGCAGTTCTTC. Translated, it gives CASSYSQTSAGALLNEQFF.

CDR3 bases: TGCGCCAGCAGCTTAACACCATCCAATGAGCAGTTCTTC. Its protein is CASSLTPSNEQFF. This sequence joins TRBV5-1 and TRBJ2-1; D gene unclear. This CDR3 contains 13 residues. Looked up from germline, CDR1 is SGHRS and CDR2 is YFSETQ. Deletions cut 2 bases from V and 6 bases from J, with 9 bases between.

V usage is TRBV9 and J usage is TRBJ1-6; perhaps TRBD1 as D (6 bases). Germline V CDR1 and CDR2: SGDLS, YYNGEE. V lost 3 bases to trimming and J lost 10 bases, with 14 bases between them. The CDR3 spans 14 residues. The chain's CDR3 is CASSAGVAGSPLHF. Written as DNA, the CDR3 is TGTGCCAGCAGCGCAGGGGTAGCGGGATCACCCCTCCACTTT.

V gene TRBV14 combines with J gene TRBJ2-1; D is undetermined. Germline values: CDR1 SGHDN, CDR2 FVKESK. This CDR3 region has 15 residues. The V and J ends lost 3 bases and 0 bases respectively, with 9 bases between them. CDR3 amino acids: CASSQLLGSYNEQFF. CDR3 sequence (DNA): TGTGCCAGCAGCCAGTTATTAGGCTCCTACAATGAGCAGTTCTTC.